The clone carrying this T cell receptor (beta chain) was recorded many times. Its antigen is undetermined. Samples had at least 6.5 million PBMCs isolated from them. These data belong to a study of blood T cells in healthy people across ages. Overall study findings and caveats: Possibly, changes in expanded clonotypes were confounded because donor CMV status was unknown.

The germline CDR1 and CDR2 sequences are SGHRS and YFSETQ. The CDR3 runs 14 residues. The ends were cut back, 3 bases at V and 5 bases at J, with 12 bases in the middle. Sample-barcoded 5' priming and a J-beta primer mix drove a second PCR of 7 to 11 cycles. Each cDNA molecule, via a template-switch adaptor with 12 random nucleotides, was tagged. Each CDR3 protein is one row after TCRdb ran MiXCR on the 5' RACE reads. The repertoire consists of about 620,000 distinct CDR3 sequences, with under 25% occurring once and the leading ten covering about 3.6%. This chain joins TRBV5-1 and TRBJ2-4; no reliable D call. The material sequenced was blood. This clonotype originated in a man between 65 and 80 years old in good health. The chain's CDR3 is CASSSNYNQNIQYF. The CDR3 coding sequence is TGCGCCAGCAGCTCGAACTATAATCAAAACATTCAGTACTTC.